This TCR beta chain was sequenced for a study of T-cell reconstitution after alpha-beta-depleted transplantation in children. Between the trimmed V and J ends, which lost 5 bases and 3 bases, there was a span of 11 bases. CDR1 is SGHRS and CDR2 is YFSETQ in the germline V gene. The CDR3 has 13 residues. Unique molecular identifiers were incorporated during preparation of the TCRbeta library. TCRdb re-called the PCR reads with MiXCR, one entry per CDR3 protein. This table has just under 550,000 distinct CDR3 sequences, around 17% appearing once. This clonotype occurred a few times. The J gene is TRBJ1-2, the V gene TRBV5-1; perhaps TRBD1 as D (6 bases). Specimen: PBMCs from the stem cell graft donor, collected from the stem cell graft. The clonotype originates from a human donor who donated a stem cell graft to a child with acute lymphoblastic leukemia. DNA of the CDR3: TGCGCCAGCAGACCCGCAGGGGACTATGGCTACACCTTC. Translating gives CASRPAGDYGYTF.